The T cell receptor beta chain under discussion was sequenced for a study of identical twins. Regarding the study as a whole: These conclusions were based on statistical analysis (cross-sectional, not following the same donors).

J lost 2 bases, V lost 5 bases, and 8 bases had no gene match. This CDR3 is 16 amino acids long. CDR1 is KGHDR, CDR2 SFDVKD, per germline. Using its own MiXCR run on the 5' RACE reads, TCRdb lists one record per CDR3 protein. This sample yields about 700,000 distinct CDR3 sequences, of which less than 7% are seen a single time; roughly 1.8% belongs to the top ten. This clonotype was counted at least ten times. The antigen is undetermined. The sequence came from a man aged 18 to 35 in good health. The sample consisted of naive T cells sorted from blood. V is TRBV24-1 and J is TRBJ1-5, with 7 bases identical to TRBD1. The CDR3: CATSGQGERGNQPQHF. CDR3 bases: TGTGCCACCAGTGGGCAGGGGGAACGAGGCAATCAGCCCCAGCATTTT.